This record concerns one TCR beta chain sequence. The antigen remains unidentified. The source of the sample is a study of PD-L1 blockade in urothelial cancer. Study-level information: Bladder-origin urothelial cancer in males covered twenty-five of 29 patients. The analyses of blood took place 3 weeks (second dose) and 6 weeks after treatment start.

Sequencing used immunoSEQ multiplex PCR; TCRdb keeps in-frame clones, though not all of them. The sample has tens of thousands of clones, 80% seen once; the top ten hold about 16%. Study-level results: Durable-benefit patients expanded tumor-associated blood clones more at 3 weeks.

Trimming cost V 0 bases and J 13 bases, with 16 bases left between them. The CDR3 contains 13 residues. The germline CDR1 and CDR2 sequences are GTSNPN and SVGIG (reference sequence). Time point described: pretreatment peripheral blood. This TCR derives from a man aged 55-75 years with urothelial cancer. This rearrangement joins TRBV30 to TRBJ2-1; possible D gene TRBD1, 6 bases. Sequencing used PBMCs, obtained around atezolizumab (anti-PD-L1) treatment. The CDR3 here is CAWSVSSVQGQFF. CDR3 sequence (DNA): TGTGCCTGGAGTGTATCGAGTGTACAGGGACAGTTCTTC.